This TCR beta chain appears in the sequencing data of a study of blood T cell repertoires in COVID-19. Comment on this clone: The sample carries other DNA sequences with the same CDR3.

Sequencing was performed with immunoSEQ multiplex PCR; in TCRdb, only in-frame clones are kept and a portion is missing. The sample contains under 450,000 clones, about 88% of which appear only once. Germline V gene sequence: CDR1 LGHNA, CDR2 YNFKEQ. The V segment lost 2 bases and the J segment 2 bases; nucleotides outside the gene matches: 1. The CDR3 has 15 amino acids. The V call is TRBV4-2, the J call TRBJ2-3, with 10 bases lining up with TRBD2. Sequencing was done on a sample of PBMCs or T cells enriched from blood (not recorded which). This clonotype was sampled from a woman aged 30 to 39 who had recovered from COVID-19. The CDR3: CASSQSGGATDTQYF. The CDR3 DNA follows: TGTGCCAGCAGCCAAAGCGGGGGGGCCACAGATACGCAGTATTTT.